The 32 T cell receptor beta chains reported below all come from one sample, sequenced in a study of CXCR3-negative and CXCR3-positive naive CD8 T cells (dated by TCRdb to about 2019). The data were produced on a NextSeq 550. The Human TCR Profiling Kit (MiLaboratory) was used to prepare UMI-labeled 5' RACE TRB cDNA libraries. Each entry corresponds to one CDR3 protein sequence from reads that TCRdb reprocessed, and DNA is not given. The table for this sample shows over 70,000 distinct CDR3 sequences. Together, the top ten hold 1.5% to 2% of the sample. The source material was naive CXCR3- CD8+ T cells from blood. In the paper's terms, the cell subset or site label means: CD45RO-CCR7+CD27+CD95- naive CD8+ T cells lacking CXCR3 (TNR3-). These receptors were obtained from a human donor in good health. Some clones in this sample may be carry-over from other donors' samples.

This rearrangement joins TRBV7-2 to TRBJ2-5; no DNA is available, so the TRBD2 call from TCRdb remains unchecked. Germline V gene sequence: CDR1 SGHTA, CDR2 FQGNSA. The CDR3 is 16 residues long. CDR3 region: CASSLVWRGPIETQYF. Using reference TRBV7-2 and TRBJ2-5 for the parts outside the CDR3, the full variable domain is GAGVSQSPSNKVTEKGKDVELRCDPISGHTALYWYRQSLGQGLEFLIYFQGNSAPDKSGLPSDRFSAERTGGSVSTLTIQRTQQEDSAVYLCASSLVWRGPIETQYFGPGTRLLVL.

The V and J genes are TRBV29-1 and TRBJ1-1. The CDR3 is 11 amino acids. Germline lookup yields CDR1 SQVTM and CDR2 ANQGSEA. The CDR3 sequence is CSVAMNTEAFF. Full variable domain (outside the CDR3, taken from reference TRBV29-1 and TRBJ1-1): SAVISQKPSRDICQRGTSLTIQCQVDSQVTMMFWYRQQPGQSLTLIATANQGSEATYESGFVIDKFPISRPNLTFSTLTVSNMSPEDSSIYLCSVAMNTEAFFGQGTRLTVV.

This chain joins TRBV29-1 and TRBJ1-1. Germline V gives CDR1 SQVTM, CDR2 ANQGSEA. The CDR3 runs 12 residues. The CDR3 loop reads CSVPGGNTEAFF.

The chain recombines TRBV29-1 with TRBJ2-1; TCRdb proposes TRBD1, but this gene call is untestable without DNA. Germline V gene lookup returns CDR1 SQVTM and CDR2 ANQGSEA. The CDR3 runs 18 residues. CDR3 protein: CSALGTVEPGPSYNEQFF.

This chain connects TRBV4-3 to TRBJ2-5. From germline, CDR1 is LGHNA and CDR2 YSLEER. The CDR3 totals 15 residues. Here the CDR3 reads CARRRPENSQETQYF.

The CDR3: CASSFPGHGLVDQYF. The chain employs TRBV7-9 and TRBJ2-5; the TCRdb D gene call, TRBD1, has no DNA to confirm it. This CDR3 comprises 15 residues. Germline V lookup: CDR1 SEHNR, CDR2 FQNEAQ (reference sequence). Complete variable domain (other parts from reference TRBV7-9 and TRBJ2-5): DTGVSQNPRHKITKRGQNVTFRCDPISEHNRLYWYRQTLGQGPEFLTYFQNEAQLEKSRLLSDRFSAERPKGSFSTLEIQRTEQGDSAMYLCASSFPGHGLVDQYFGPGTRLLVL.

The rearrangement joins TRBV29-1 to TRBJ2-7; TCRdb's D gene call, TRBD2, goes unchecked for lack of DNA. The CDR3 has 15 amino acids. In germline, CDR1 is SQVTM, CDR2 ANQGSEA. This chain's CDR3 is CSVEDTSNLPYEQYF.

The rearrangement joins TRBV11-3 to TRBJ2-2. Germline CDR1 SGHNT, CDR2 YENEEA. CDR3 length: 14 amino acids. The CDR3 region is CASSPFPNTGELFF.

The chain combines TRBV25-1 with TRBJ2-2; TCRdb designates TRBD1, a call that cannot be tested without DNA. CDR1 and CDR2 (germline): MGHDK, SYGVNS. The CDR3 extends over 16 amino acids. This CDR3 is CASRFTGTGGPGELFF.

The chain employs TRBV20-1 and TRBJ2-1. The CDR3 has 16 residues. The germline gives CDR1 DFQATT, CDR2 SNEGSKA (reference sequence). The CDR3 is CSARDPSTNSYNEQFF.

This chain joins TRBV7-8 and TRBJ2-6. Germline CDR1 SGHVS, CDR2 FQNEAQ. CDR3 length equals 16 residues. CDR3 region: CASSPGQISGANVLTF.

J is TRBJ2-7 and V is TRBV21-1; no DNA is available, so the TRBD1 call from TCRdb remains unchecked. TRBV21-1 is designated a pseudogene. The CDR3 has 15 amino acids. Here the CDR3 reads CASSTRPEVGYEQYF.

V gene TRBV4-1 combines with J gene TRBJ2-3. The CDR3 extends over 15 amino acids. In germline, CDR1 is MGHRA, CDR2 YSYEKL. This CDR3 is CASGYGRFGTDTQYF.

The chain recombines TRBV29-1 with TRBJ1-1. Germline V lookup: CDR1 SQVTM, CDR2 ANQGSEA. This CDR3 is 12 amino acids long. CDR3 sequence reads: CSVEGGTTEAFF.

This chain joins TRBV12-3 or TRBV12-4 and TRBJ2-7; the TCRdb D gene call, TRBD1, has no DNA to confirm it. The CDR3 is made up of 15 amino acids. The CDR3 loop is CASSFGPSNPYEQYF.

The chain employs TRBV29-1 and TRBJ2-7; no DNA is available, so the TRBD1 call from TCRdb remains unchecked. The length of the CDR3 is 12 residues. Germline CDR1 SQVTM, CDR2 ANQGSEA. CDR3 in amino acids: CSARTGGLEQYF.

The chain uses TRBV7-9 and TRBJ2-7; TCRdb selects TRBD1, and the lack of DNA leaves this call unchecked. Germline loops: CDR1 SEHNR, CDR2 FQNEAQ (reference sequence). CDR3 length equals 13 residues. The CDR3 here is CASSSPGTYEQYF.

This rearrangement joins TRBV4-3 to TRBJ2-7; TCRdb outputs TRBD1, but without DNA this stays unchecked. Germline V CDR1 and CDR2: LGHNA, YSLEER. The length of the CDR3 is 14 residues. CDR3 in amino acids: CASSPGDGAYEQYF.

The CDR3 is CASRNRWGPQETQYF. The rearrangement joins TRBV7-8 to TRBJ2-5. The CDR3 has 15 amino acids. CDR1 is SGHVS and CDR2 is FQNEAQ in the germline V gene.

The chain employs TRBV6-2 or TRBV6-3 and TRBJ1-2; TCRdb proposes TRBD1, but this gene call is untestable without DNA. CDR3 length: 15 amino acids. Germline-derived CDR1 and CDR2 are MNHEY and SVGEGT. Here the CDR3 reads CASSYTLRDSGGYTF.

This rearrangement joins TRBV27 to TRBJ2-7; the TCRdb D gene call, TRBD2, has no DNA to confirm it. The CDR3 is 16 amino acids. Germline CDR1 MNHEY, CDR2 SMNVEV (reference sequence). CDR3 sequence reads: CASSSLRDSWSYEQYF.

This sequence joins TRBV7-9 and TRBJ2-3; the TCRdb D gene call, TRBD2, has no DNA to confirm it. Germline CDR1 is SEHNR and CDR2 is FQNEAQ (reference sequence). The CDR3 spans 14 residues. CDR3 loop: CASSLQGEADTQYF.

This chain connects TRBV29-1 to TRBJ1-2. The length of the CDR3 is 13 residues. CDR1 SQVTM and CDR2 ANQGSEA come from the germline V gene. CDR3 loop: CSVGEGSHYGYTF.

The gene calls are TRBV4-3 and TRBJ2-4. The CDR3 covers 16 residues. Germline-derived CDR1 and CDR2 are LGHNA and YSLEER. The CDR3 is CASSQGKGLAKNIQYF.

The chain employs TRBV28 and TRBJ2-5; TCRdb indicates TRBD1, and absent DNA this call remains unverified. Per the germline V gene, CDR1 is MDHEN and CDR2 is SYDVKM. The CDR3 contains 16 residues. The CDR3 region is CASSAGGGGRQETQYF.

The chain combines TRBV14 with TRBJ2-1. The V gene's germline CDR1 is SGHDN and CDR2 FVKESK. The CDR3 is 15 amino acids. The CDR3 region is CASSQLRGSYNEQFF.

The chain is built from TRBV7-9 and TRBJ1-5. The CDR3 is 13 residues long. Germline CDR1 is SEHNR and CDR2 is FQNEAQ (reference sequence). The CDR3 region is CASSLGLNQPQHF.

The chain couples TRBV28 to TRBJ2-7; TCRdb indicates TRBD2, and absent DNA this call remains unverified. The germline gives CDR1 MDHEN, CDR2 SYDVKM. CDR3 length: 17 residues. The CDR3 protein is CASSSPIGDISSYEQYF.

The V and J genes are TRBV7-2 and TRBJ2-7; TCRdb outputs TRBD2, but without DNA this stays unchecked. Germline V gene data show CDR1 as SGHTA and CDR2 as FQGNSA. This CDR3 is built from 18 residues. The CDR3 here is CASSLGPGLAGGPYEQYF.

This rearrangement joins TRBV25-1 to TRBJ2-5; without DNA, the TCRdb call of TRBD2 cannot be checked. From germline, CDR1 is MGHDK and CDR2 SYGVNS. This CDR3 comprises 13 residues. CDR3: CASSDGGVETQYF.

The CDR3 spells CSVVDSNTGELFF. V usage is TRBV29-1 and J usage is TRBJ2-2; TCRdb designates TRBD1, a call that cannot be tested without DNA. This CDR3 has 13 residues. CDR1 is SQVTM, CDR2 ANQGSEA, per germline.

The chain carries TRBV3-1 and TRBJ2-1; TCRdb's D call of TRBD1 is untestable without DNA. This CDR3 region has 15 residues. Germline V gives CDR1 LGHDT, CDR2 YNNKEL (reference sequence). CDR3 in amino acids: CASSRNRGAYNEQFF.